The 16 T cell receptor beta chains below were found in one sample sequenced in a study of blood T cells in healthy people across ages. With a J-beta primer mix and a sample-barcoded 5' primer, a second PCR ran about 7 to 12 cycles. Each CDR3 protein is one row after TCRdb ran MiXCR on the 5' RACE reads. The sample has about 1.5 million distinct CDR3 sequences; less than 45% are singletons. Input material: blood. All receptors derive from a woman younger than 35 in good health.

This clonotype was seen a few times. One junction end does not reproduce the germline sequence, and a read error may be involved. This chain uses TRBV7-2 with TRBJ2-7; 7 bases agree with TRBD2. The germline gives CDR1 SGHTA, CDR2 FQGNSA. The CDR3 runs to 13 residues. CDR3 in amino acids: CASSLGLVREQYF. The CDR3 nucleotides are TGTGCCAGCAGTTTAGGACTAGTTCGCGAGCAGTACTTC.

The chain links TRBV28 to TRBJ2-7; no reliable D call. V was shortened by 6 bases and J by 3 bases, with 18 bases between the two germline ends. CDR1 is MDHEN, CDR2 SYDVKM, per germline. CDR3 size: 15 residues. The CDR3 DNA follows: TGTGCCAGCAGCCCGACTGTCAATGGGGACTACGAGCAGTACTTC. The encoded protein is CASSPTVNGDYEQYF.

The J gene is TRBJ2-7, the V gene TRBV12-3 or TRBV12-4; D unresolved. The CDR3 is 15 residues long. V was cut by 3 bases and J by 2 bases, with 14 bases left in between. The CDR3 here is CASSFSGSPTYEQYF. CDR3 DNA: TGTGCCAGCAGTTTCTCGGGCAGCCCAACCTACGAGCAGTACTTC.

V is TRBV7-2 and J is TRBJ2-5; D perhaps matches TRBD1 (5 bases). This CDR3 has 14 residues. Trimming cost V 5 bases and J 5 bases, with 15 bases left between them. Germline V gene sequence: CDR1 SGHTA, CDR2 FQGNSA. CDR3 in amino acids: CASSKGSPGETQYF. CDR3 DNA sequence: TGTGCCAGCAGCAAGGGATCACCAGGGGAGACCCAGTACTTC. Filled out from reference TRBV7-2 and TRBJ2-5, the complete variable domain reads GAGVSQSPSNKVTEKGKDVELRCDPISGHTALYWYRQSLGQGLEFLIYFQGNSAPDKSGLPSDRFSAERTGGSVSTLTIQRTQQEDSAVYLCASSKGSPGETQYFGPGTRLLVL.

The chain is built from TRBV7-2 and TRBJ2-3, with 7 bases matching TRBD2. Trimming removed 2 bases from V and 9 bases from J; junction bases left unmatched: 8. Germline values: CDR1 SGHTA, CDR2 FQGNSA. The CDR3 runs to 14 residues. The CDR3 coding sequence is TGTGCCAGCAGCTTACGGGAGGCCCGGGGGACGCAGTATTTT. Translating gives CASSLREARGTQYF.

The table lists this clonotype with a few counts. The genes are TRBV29-1 and TRBJ2-3; D is perhaps TRBD2 (5 bases). The V and J ends lost 4 bases and 8 bases respectively, with 10 bases between them. CDR3 length: 11 amino acids. The V gene's germline CDR1 is SQVTM and CDR2 ANQGSEA. CDR3 DNA sequence: TGCAGCGTTGTTCCCGAGGGTACGCAGTATTTT. Its translation is CSVVPEGTQYF.

The genes are TRBV7-3 and TRBJ2-1; D might be TRBD1 (6 bases). Trimming cost V 6 bases and J 0 bases, with 18 bases left between them. Germline values: CDR1 SGHTA, CDR2 FQGTGA. The CDR3 sequence is 17 residues long. As DNA, the CDR3 is TGTGCCAGCAGTGCCACAGGGAGTGAGAGCTCCTACAATGAGCAGTTCTTC. Protein: CASSATGSESSYNEQFF.

This clonotype has just a few counts. The chain carries TRBV6-5 and TRBJ1-2; D is possibly TRBD1 (5 bases). Trimming removed 4 bases at V and 7 bases at J, with 13 bases between. Germline CDR1 reads MNHEY; CDR2 reads SVGAGI. The CDR3 consists of 13 residues. The CDR3 protein is CASSLDSRGGYTF. The CDR3 DNA sequence: TGTGCCAGCAGTTTAGACAGCCGCGGTGGCTACACCTTC.

This chain links TRBV6-2 or TRBV6-3 with TRBJ2-7, with TRBD2 identical over 7 bases. Germline V gene sequence: CDR1 MNHEY, CDR2 SVGEGT. The CDR3 has 14 amino acids. The ends lost 6 bases at V and 5 bases at J; junction bases unmatched: 10. The CDR3 is CASSRAGEIHEQYF. As DNA, the CDR3 is TGTGCCAGCAGCCGTGCGGGAGAAATCCACGAGCAGTACTTC.

The chain joins TRBV5-1 to TRBJ2-1; D not resolved. Germline CDR1 and CDR2: SGHRS and YFSETQ. The CDR3 loop spans 17 amino acids. V gave up 1 base and J gave up 0 bases, with 14 bases separating them. The CDR3 is CASSLNVLGSSYNEQFF. As DNA, the CDR3 is TGCGCCAGCAGCTTGAATGTTTTGGGCAGCTCCTACAATGAGCAGTTCTTC.

The chain combines TRBV7-2 with TRBJ2-5; D gene unclear. With 3 bases removed from V and 4 bases from J, the gap between germline ends came to 12 bases. CDR3 length: 14 residues. Looked up from germline, CDR1 is SGHTA and CDR2 is FQGNSA. Written as DNA, the CDR3 is TGTGCCAGCAGCTTTTGGGCGAGTCGAGAGACCCAGTACTTC. Its protein product is CASSFWASRETQYF.

The chain joins TRBV6-2 or TRBV6-3 to TRBJ1-5, with D perhaps TRBD1 (5 bases). Trimming took off 3 bases at V and 3 bases at J, with 9 bases between the two ends. The CDR3 loop spans 14 amino acids. The germline V gene has CDR1 MNHEY and CDR2 SVGEGT. The CDR3 DNA reads as TGTGCCAGCAGTTATTGGGGGACCAATCAGCCCCAGCATTTT. It codes for CASSYWGTNQPQHF.

This clonotype was seen only a few times. CDR3 loop: CASTLDGADTQYF. The DNA of the CDR3 is TGTGCCAGCACCCTGGACGGCGCAGATACGCAGTATTTT. The chain uses TRBV5-6 and TRBJ2-3, with no clear D. V lost 6 bases and J lost 4, with 12 bases in between. CDR3 length equals 13 residues. Germline CDR1 and CDR2: SGHDT and YYEEEE.

This clonotype was observed a few times. V is TRBV5-1 and J is TRBJ2-7; D perhaps matches TRBD1 (5 bases). Per germline, CDR1 SGHRS and CDR2 YFSETQ. Trimming cost V 4 bases and J 7 bases, with 18 bases left between them. The CDR3 is 14 amino acids. The CDR3 sequence is CASSMTEATSEQYF. The CDR3 DNA follows: TGCGCCAGCAGCATGACAGAGGCTACGAGTGAGCAGTACTTC.

This clonotype was observed at least ten times. This rearrangement joins TRBV2 to TRBJ2-1, with 13 bases matching TRBD2. The CDR3 runs 14 residues. Germline V CDR1 and CDR2: SNHLY, FYNNEI. V trimming: 4 bases; J trimming: 8 bases; junction bases outside the gene matches: 2. The CDR3 is CASSGTSGGDEQFF. In nucleotides, the CDR3 is TGTGCCAGCAGTGGGACTAGCGGGGGCGATGAGCAGTTCTTC.

V is TRBV5-6 and J is TRBJ1-1; 8 bases are shared with TRBD1. This CDR3 is 13 amino acids long. J was trimmed by 6 bases and V by 2 bases; bases with no gene match: 3. Germline values: CDR1 SGHDT, CDR2 YYEEEE. The CDR3 DNA follows: TGTGCCAGCAGCTTAGCGGACAGGGCTGAAGCTTTCTTT. It yields the protein CASSLADRAEAFF.